This T cell receptor beta chain is from a study of Ad26.COV2.S vaccination and SARS-CoV-2 variants. Study information: Donor allocation was to the COV1001 Ad26.COV2.S trial arm. Ad26.COV2.S given intramuscularly, once or twice 56 days apart. Findings of the study overall: Similar non-spike TCR breadth was seen in vaccine and placebo recipients.

With respect to this clone: The antigen remains unidentified.

Profiling relied on immunoSEQ multiplex PCR, and the TCRdb table lists in-frame clones only, not all of them. This table has about 400,000 clones, approximately 89% appearing once. CDR1 SGDLS and CDR2 YYNGEE come from the germline V gene. The CDR3 extends over 14 amino acids. V trimming: 3 bases; J trimming: 7 bases; junction bases outside the gene matches: 7. Treatment indicated: around 19 received Ad26.COV2.S at low or high dose, single or two shots; about 5 received placebo; per-sample allocation not given. Samples came from day 63 after the first vaccine or placebo injection. The sample was peripheral blood, taken in a trial of Ad26.COV2.S vaccine versus placebo. The rearrangement links TRBV9 to TRBJ2-7; 10 bases are shared with TRBD2. This clonotype was sampled from a person aged 18-60 years who received the Ad26.COV2.S COVID-19 vaccine or a placebo. The CDR3 sequence is CASSGPSGSSEQYF. CDR3 nucleotides: TGTGCCAGCAGCGGACCTAGCGGGAGCTCGGAGCAGTACTTC.